A single sample is the source of the 14 T cell receptor beta chains below, sequenced in a study of blood T cells in healthy people across ages (dated by TCRdb to the mid-2010s). The library was generated by 5' RACE. Reads for this sample came from an Illumina HiSeq 2500. A second PCR of roughly 7 to 11 cycles was performed with a sample-barcoded 5' primer and a J-beta primer mix. TCRdb reprocessing: public reads trimmed at Q25 with fastp, clones called with MiXCR, in-frame beta chains kept. When rows share a CDR3 protein, they turn into one entry using the most common DNA and genes. This sample gives 550,000 to 650,000 distinct CDR3 sequences in total; about 28% of them show up just once. The ten largest clones add up to under 4.5% of the sample. This sample was shared with a second study, whose subject was T cells of mothers and their children.

Sample: blood. The receptors derive from a boy aged 2-9 years in good health.

V and J are TRBV9 and TRBJ2-7; unclear D gene. The CDR3 has 11 residues. Trimming pared 0 bases from V and 6 bases from J, leaving 4 bases between. Germline assignment: CDR1 SGDLS and CDR2 YYNGEE. This CDR3 reads CASSVEGEQYF. Written as DNA, the CDR3 is TGTGCCAGCAGCGTAGAGGGCGAGCAGTACTTC.

Details on this clonotype: Relative to the germline gene, one junction end is altered; a read error may explain this. J is TRBJ1-1 and V is TRBV7-2, with D unresolved. Germline CDR1 SGHTA, CDR2 FQGNSA. This CDR3 has 14 residues. This CDR3 is CATSVGHLNTEAFF. CDR3 DNA sequence: TGTGCCACCAGCGTGGGCCATCTGAACACTGAAGCTTTCTTT.

This chain links TRBV20-1 with TRBJ1-1; 10 bases align to TRBD1. Germline lookup yields CDR1 DFQATT and CDR2 SNEGSKA (reference sequence). CDR3 length equals 15 residues. The junction had 15 bases not matched to a gene; V was cut back by 8 bases and J by 6 bases. Here the CDR3 reads CSTGGTGVVSAEAFF. Here the CDR3 DNA reads TGCAGTACTGGTGGGACAGGGGTAGTGTCCGCTGAAGCTTTCTTT.

The V call is TRBV2, the J call TRBJ2-1; TRBD1 matches at 10 bases. The germline V gene encodes CDR1 SNHLY and CDR2 FYNNEI. V gave up 6 bases and J gave up 8 bases; unmatched junction bases: 7. This CDR3 comprises 14 residues. CDR3 DNA sequence: TGTGCCAGCAGCCCCGGGACAGGGGCATATGAGCAGTTCTTC. Residues: CASSPGTGAYEQFF.

This clonotype came up a few times. The genes are TRBV10-3 and TRBJ2-3; possibly TRBD1 for D (5 bases). The CDR3 length is 14 residues. CDR1 is ENHRY and CDR2 is SYGVKD in the germline V gene. With 0 bases removed from V and 4 bases from J, the gap between germline ends came to 8 bases. CDR3 protein: CAISESAGPDTQYF. Here the CDR3 DNA reads TGTGCCATCAGTGAGTCAGCAGGGCCAGATACGCAGTATTTT.

This clonotype was counted only a few times. The V call is TRBV6-5, the J call TRBJ1-1; no clear D. Germline V gene lookup returns CDR1 MNHEY and CDR2 SVGAGI. V dropped 7 bases and J dropped 6 bases, with 9 bases sitting between them. This CDR3 is 11 amino acids long. The CDR3 spells CASTRGSEAFF. For the CDR3, the DNA is TGTGCCAGCACCCGGGGATCTGAAGCTTTCTTT.

This clonotype was seen a handful of times. The CDR3 sequence is CASTPTGVETQYF. CDR3 nucleotides: TGTGCCAGTACACCGACAGGGGTAGAGACCCAGTACTTC. The chain has TRBV19 and TRBJ2-5, with 8 bases lining up with TRBD1. The CDR3 consists of 13 residues. Unmatched junction bases numbered 5, after V lost 7 bases and J lost 4 bases. Germline assignment: CDR1 LNHDA and CDR2 SQIVND (reference sequence).

This clonotype was seen more than once but under ten times. The chain carries TRBV29-1 and TRBJ2-5; no clear D. The J call is uncertain, as TRBJ2-7 better fits the DNA end. The CDR3 extends over 12 amino acids. In germline, CDR1 is SQVTM, CDR2 ANQGSEA. The CDR3 here is CSVEGSTYEQYF. The CDR3, as DNA: TGCAGCGTTGAAGGCTCAACCTACGAGCAGTACTTC.

The chain uses TRBV5-4 and TRBJ1-1; 7 nucleotides line up with TRBD1. With 4 bases clipped from V and 1 base from J, the junction kept 7 bases outside the gene matches. Germline values: CDR1 SGHNT, CDR2 YYREEE (reference sequence). The CDR3 consists of 15 residues. The CDR3 loop is CASSPTGDANTEAFF. The CDR3 DNA follows: TGTGCCAGCAGCCCCACAGGGGACGCGAACACTGAAGCTTTCTTT.

This clonotype was seen a handful of times. The chain joins TRBV7-6 to TRBJ2-3; D may be TRBD2 (5 bases). The germline V and J ends were trimmed by 5 bases and 2 bases, with 23 bases remaining between them. CDR1 and CDR2 from the germline V gene are SGHVS and FNYEAQ. The CDR3 sequence is 18 residues long. The CDR3, as DNA: TGTGCCAGCAGCCCAGGAACCCTAGCTGAATTCTTCACAGATACGCAGTATTTT. Encoded protein: CASSPGTLAEFFTDTQYF. The full variable domain, its missing parts supplied by reference TRBV7-6 and TRBJ2-3, is GAGVSQSPRYKVTKRGQDVALRCDPISGHVSLYWYRQALGQGPEFLTYFNYEAQQDKSGLPNDRFSAERPEGSISTLTIQRTEQRDSAMYRCASSPGTLAEFFTDTQYFGPGTRLTVL.

V usage is TRBV12-3 or TRBV12-4 and J usage is TRBJ1-1; possibly TRBD1 for D (5 bases). This CDR3 region has 14 residues. V was pared by 5 bases and J by 1 base, with 11 bases between. The CDR3 region has the DNA TGTGCCAGCAGTCCTATTACAGGGAACACTGAAGCTTTCTTT. Translating gives CASSPITGNTEAFF.

In DNA form, the CDR3 reads TGTGCCAGCAGAGGCGACATAACCCCGGCGACTTTCTTT. As protein: CASRGDITPATFF. The chain recombines TRBV6-5 with TRBJ1-1, with no clear D. The V gene lost 6 bases and the J gene lost 12 bases, with 20 bases spanning the gap. Germline assignment: CDR1 MNHEY and CDR2 SVGAGI. The CDR3 totals 13 residues.

V usage is TRBV19 and J usage is TRBJ2-5, with 9 bases identical to TRBD2. The J call is uncertain, as TRBJ2-1 better fits the DNA end. There are 15 residues in the CDR3. The germline V gene encodes CDR1 LNHDA and CDR2 SQIVND (reference sequence). The CDR3: CASSIVAGGPNEQFF. DNA for the CDR3: TGTGCCAGTAGTATAGTTGCGGGAGGGCCGAATGAGCAGTTCTTC.

This sequence joins TRBV7-9 and TRBJ2-7; D remains unclear. The CDR3 has 12 residues. The germline gives CDR1 SEHNR, CDR2 FQNEAQ (reference sequence). Trimming took off 5 bases at V and 7 bases at J, with 12 bases between the two ends. The CDR3 reads CASSPGSAEQYF. The CDR3 nucleotides are TGTGCCAGCAGCCCCGGGTCAGCAGAGCAGTACTTC.